A selection of T cell receptor beta chains follows, all from one sample in a study of vaccination effects on CD4 cells after COVID-19. Produced via immunoSEQ multiplex PCR; TCRdb's table is partial and in-frame only. Among around 50,000 clones listed, 55% to 75% were seen once. Their recognized antigens are unknown. The sample in question was CD4+ T cells from PBMCs cultured without peptide, obtained before COVID-19 vaccination. These receptors were obtained from a human donor who received a COVID-19 vaccine. The CDR3 runs from the conserved cysteine through the conserved F or W. A D gene is named only where the DNA matches it firmly. Size is stated for part of the rows, as once, few or many counts, or as a class when the clone is expanded.

15 TRBJ2-3 TRBD2 TRBV14 . CASSLGLAGVNTQYF TGTGCCAGCAGCCTAGGACTAGCGGGAGTGAATACGCAGTATTTT
13 TRBJ1-1 . TRBV12-3/TRBV12-4 . CASSLAGTPEAFF TGTGCCAGCAGTTTAGCGGGGACACCTGAAGCTTTCTTT
15 TRBJ1-1 TRBD1 TRBV5-4 . CASSSVGQGRTEAFF TGTGCCAGCAGCTCTGTAGGACAGGGGAGAACTGAAGCTTTCTTT
15 TRBJ1-1 . TRBV12-5 few CASGLTTSGNTEAFF TGTGCTAGTGGTTTGACCACGTCGGGGAACACTGAAGCTTTCTTT
14 TRBJ1-2 . TRBV5-1 . CASSFTGKIYGYTF TGCGCCAGCAGCTTTACAGGGAAGATCTATGGCTACACCTTC
13 TRBJ2-6 . TRBV24-1 . CATSPLWANVLTF TGTGCCACCAGTCCCCTCTGGGCCAACGTCCTGACTTTC
16 TRBJ2-1 TRBD2 TRBV25-1 . CASSESTREWYNEQFF TGTGCCAGCAGTGAATCAACGCGGGAGTGGTACAATGAGCAGTTCTTC
12 TRBJ1-2 . TRBV7-9 . CASSPLVNGYTF TGTGCCAGCAGCCCCCTCGTGAATGGCTACACCTTC
14 TRBJ1-2 TRBD1 TRBV28 . CASSSGGQNYGYTF TGTGCCAGCAGTTCGGGGGGACAGAACTATGGCTACACCTTC
17 TRBJ2-3 . TRBV3-1/TRBV3-2 . CASSPSGGGRGTDTQYF TGTGCCAGCAGCCCGAGCGGCGGGGGCCGGGGCACAGATACGCAGTATTTT
13 TRBJ1-2 . TRBV19 few CASLGREIYGYTF TGTGCCAGTCTCGGCAGGGAAATCTATGGCTACACCTTC
15 TRBJ1-5 . TRBV5-5 . CASSWTWGSNQPQHF TGTGCCAGCAGCTGGACTTGGGGATCCAATCAGCCCCAGCATTTT
14 TRBJ1-4 TRBD1 TRBV19 . CASMGTGGTEKLFF TGTGCCAGTATGGGGACAGGGGGGACGGAAAAACTGTTTTTT
13 TRBJ2-7 . TRBV11-2 . CASSSNRAYEQYF TGTGCCAGCAGCTCTAACAGGGCCTACGAGCAGTACTTC
13 TRBJ1-1 TRBD1 TRBV12-3/TRBV12-4 . CASSGTGITEAFF TGTGCCAGCAGTGGGACAGGGATCACTGAAGCTTTCTTT
15 TRBJ1-2 . TRBV10-3 . CAISESIPGLYGYTF TGTGCCATCAGTGAGTCGATACCGGGCCTATATGGCTACACCTTC
12 TRBJ1-1 TRBD1 TRBV19 few CAAGQGATEAFF TGTGCCGCGGGACAGGGGGCGACTGAAGCTTTCTTT
15 TRBJ2-3 . TRBV6-4 . CASSDGGAATDTQYF TGTGCCAGCAGTGACGGGGGGGCAGCGACAGATACGCAGTATTTT
13 TRBJ1-1 . TRBV6-6 . CASGVRVDTEAFF TGTGCCAGCGGGGTCAGGGTTGACACTGAAGCTTTCTTT
11 TRBJ2-2 . TRBV27 few CASSYTGELFF TGTGCCAGCAGCTACACCGGGGAGCTGTTTTTT
15 TRBJ2-2 . TRBV6-4 few CATPVRWRYTGELFF TGTGCCACACCCGTACGATGGCGGTACACCGGGGAGCTGTTTTTT
13 TRBJ1-2 TRBD1 TRBV27 . CASSRTGNYGYTF TGTGCCAGCAGTCGGACAGGGAACTATGGCTACACCTTC
13 TRBJ2-5 . TRBV9 . CASSVGGQETQYF TGTGCCAGCAGCGTAGGCGGCCAAGAGACCCAGTACTTC
14 TRBJ2-2 . TRBV6-2/TRBV6-3 once CASSFQANTGELFF TGTGCCAGCAGTTTCCAAGCGAACACCGGGGAGCTGTTTTTT
16 TRBJ2-3 TRBD2 TRBV25-1 . CASSESPAGVSDTQYF TGTGCCAGCAGTGAATCCCCAGCGGGAGTGAGTGATACGCAGTATTTT
14 TRBJ2-7 TRBD1 TRBV4-1 . CASSSRQGMHEQYF TGCGCCAGCAGCTCCCGACAGGGTATGCACGAGCAGTACTTC
15 TRBJ2-3 . TRBV7-8 . CASSSPSTSTDTQYF TGTGCCAGCAGCTCCCCCTCTACTAGCACAGATACGCAGTATTTT
13 TRBJ1-2 TRBD1 TRBV30 . CAWSQDRGGGYTF TGTGCCTGGAGTCAGGACAGGGGAGGTGGCTACACCTTC
13 TRBJ2-7 . TRBV6-2/TRBV6-3 few CASSSTRPGEQYF TGTGCCAGCAGTTCCACTAGGCCGGGAGAGCAGTACTTC
14 TRBJ1-2 . TRBV5-6 . CASSPGGLWDGYTF TGTGCCAGCAGCCCGGGGGGCCTCTGGGATGGCTACACCTTC
13 TRBJ1-2 . TRBV6-5 few CASSRGDYYGYTF TGTGCCAGCAGTCGTGGGGATTACTATGGCTACACCTTC
14 TRBJ2-7 TRBD1 TRBV6-5 . CASRETGSLYEQYF TGTGCCAGCAGGGAGACAGGGAGCCTCTACGAGCAGTACTTC
15 TRBJ1-1 TRBD1 TRBV29-1 . CSVGQGGLGKTEAFF TGCAGCGTTGGACAGGGGGGTTTGGGAAAAACTGAAGCTTTCTTT
15 TRBJ2-5 . TRBV5-1 . CASSLYGSGRETQYF TGCGCCAGCAGCTTGTATGGGTCGGGTAGGGAGACCCAGTACTTC
13 TRBJ2-4 . TRBV19 . CASSQAAKNIQYF TGTGCCAGTAGCCAGGCAGCCAAAAACATTCAGTACTTC
15 TRBJ2-2 . TRBV30 . CAWKRARPNTGELFF TGTGCCTGGAAAAGGGCCAGACCGAACACCGGGGAGCTGTTTTTT
21 TRBJ2-1 TRBD2 TRBV4-2 few CASSQVGPYGTSGIPYNEQFF TGTGCCAGCAGCCAAGTAGGGCCTTACGGGACTAGCGGGATTCCCTACAATGAGCAGTTCTTC
14 TRBJ2-1 . TRBV7-2 . CASSLDRAYNEQFF TGTGCCAGCAGCTTAGACAGGGCCTACAATGAGCAGTTCTTC
16 TRBJ2-5 TRBD2 TRBV19 few CASSMGLAGGQETQYF TGTGCCAGTAGTATGGGACTAGCGGGAGGTCAAGAGACCCAGTACTTC
16 TRBJ1-2 . TRBV10-3 . CAISPGTFRSNYGYTF TGTGCCATCAGCCCTGGGACATTCCGTTCTAACTATGGCTACACCTTC
14 TRBJ2-1 . TRBV6-6 . CASRAGTGGNEQFF TGTGCCAGCAGGGCCGGGACTGGAGGCAATGAGCAGTTCTTC
17 TRBJ1-3 TRBD1 TRBV24-1 few CATSDSSATGAGNTIYF TGTGCCACCAGTGATTCAAGCGCGACAGGGGCTGGAAACACCATATATTTT
14 TRBJ1-1 TRBD1 TRBV6-1 . CASSDQGGNTEAFF TGTGCCAGCAGTGATCAGGGGGGGAACACTGAAGCTTTCTTT
15 TRBJ2-3 TRBD2 TRBV6-5 . CASSYSGGPTDTQYF TGTGCCAGCAGTTACAGCGGGGGGCCCACAGATACGCAGTATTTT
16 TRBJ2-3 TRBD2 TRBV20-1 . CSASGHPSGTTDTQYF TGCAGTGCTAGTGGCCACCCTAGCGGGACCACAGATACGCAGTATTTT
17 TRBJ1-2 TRBD1 TRBV5-1 . CASSLGRRDRFDYGYTF TGCGCCAGCAGCTTGGGGCGTCGGGACAGGTTCGACTATGGCTACACCTTC
13 TRBJ2-5 . TRBV12-3/TRBV12-4 few CASSFRVQETQYF TGTGCCAGCAGTTTTAGGGTCCAAGAGACCCAGTACTTC
13 TRBJ1-6 . TRBV11-2 . CASSFPNNSPLHF TGTGCCAGCAGCTTTCCCAACAATTCACCCCTCCACTTT
15 TRBJ1-1 . TRBV4-2 . CASSQGDWRGTEAFF TGTGCCAGCAGCCAAGGAGACTGGCGGGGCACTGAAGCTTTCTTT
12 TRBJ2-5 . TRBV6-5 . CASTVFQETQYF TGTGCCAGCACCGTATTCCAAGAGACCCAGTACTTC